Each of the 16 T cell receptor beta chains below was sequenced from the same sample in a study of prognosis after radiotherapy for stage I lung cancer (dated by TCRdb to the early 2020s). Sequencing was performed on an Illumina HiSeq 3000. Two rounds of multiplex PCR were performed to amplify the TCR beta CDR3 region from genomic DNA. In the first PCR round, primers specific to each TRBV and TRBJ gene were used, and the primer sequences were filed in Chinese patent CN105087789A. In-frame beta chains were kept once TCRdb had trimmed the public reads at Q25 with fastp and called clones with MiXCR. CDR3 protein sequences are deduplicated, and each keeps its most common genes and DNA. The sample table contains roughly 26,000 distinct CDR3 sequences; only one count was recorded for 30% of them. The ten largest clonotypes hold about 33% of the sample. The sequencing here drew on PBMCs, taken before or after stereotactic body radiation therapy (not recorded which). The receptors were gathered from a donor over 45 with non-small cell lung cancer.

This clonotype was seen ten or more times. This chain uses TRBV24-1 with TRBJ2-3; 7 nucleotides match TRBD2. The germline gives CDR1 KGHDR, CDR2 SFDVKD. The CDR3 sequence is 17 residues long. The junction had 8 bases not matched to a gene; V was cut back by 3 bases and J by 0 bases. The CDR3 DNA follows: TGTGCCACCAGTGATCGGGTGGGAGGGACTAGCACAGATACGCAGTATTTT. This sequence encodes CATSDRVGGTSTDTQYF.

The V call is TRBV9, the J call TRBJ1-4, with 7 positions matching TRBD1. The ends lost 4 bases at V and 4 bases at J; junction bases unmatched: 13. The CDR3 consists of 17 residues. The germline V gene has CDR1 SGDLS and CDR2 YYNGEE. In DNA form, the CDR3 reads TGTGCCAGCAGCTTCAAGGACGGGACAGACATTAATGAAAAACTGTTTTTT. Amino acid sequence: CASSFKDGTDINEKLFF.

This clonotype was counted many times. The chain recombines TRBV19 with TRBJ2-5; D not resolved. V was clipped by 8 bases and J by 4 bases, with 14 bases between them. The CDR3 length is 13 residues. In germline, CDR1 is LNHDA, CDR2 SQIVND (reference sequence). The CDR3 coding sequence is TGTGCCAGTTCCCGGGCCCTACCAGAGACCCAGTACTTC. Amino acid sequence: CASSRALPETQYF.

This clonotype is judged large. The V call is TRBV5-1, the J call TRBJ2-7; D is possibly TRBD1 (5 bases). V lost 2 bases to trimming and J lost 5 bases, with 8 bases between them. The CDR3 totals 12 residues. Germline V gene sequence: CDR1 SGHRS, CDR2 YFSETQ. The CDR3 nucleotides read TGCGCCAGCAGCTTCGACAGAAACGAGCAGTACTTC. Encoded protein: CASSFDRNEQYF.

In its sample, this clonotype was seen many times. V is TRBV4-1 and J is TRBJ1-5; no clear D. The CDR3 length is 15 residues. Germline V CDR1 and CDR2: MGHRA, YSYEKL. Trimming took off 1 base at V and 1 base at J, with 8 bases between the two ends. CDR3 bases: TGCGCCAGCAGCCAAGGGGCAGGAAGCAATCAGCCCCAGCATTTT. It translates to CASSQGAGSNQPQHF.

In this sample, this clonotype turned up once. A clone one base away is much larger, so this may be a read error. This CDR3 reads CSVEEFQAFSYNEQFF. Written as DNA, the CDR3 is TGCAGCGTTGAAGAGTTTCAGGCATTTTCTTACAATGAGCAGTTCTTC. The chain combines TRBV29-1 with TRBJ2-1; D is unresolved. The CDR3 runs 16 residues. Trimming took 0 bases from V and 4 from J, leaving 16 bases between them. CDR1 SQVTM and CDR2 ANQGSEA come from the germline V gene.

This clonotype was observed many times. The chain links TRBV18 to TRBJ1-6; 8 bases fit TRBD1. V gave up 3 bases and J gave up 9 bases; unmatched junction bases: 4. Germline CDR1 reads KGHSH; CDR2 reads LQKENI. The CDR3 contains 14 residues. The CDR3 is CASSPSGGGSPLHF. The CDR3 DNA reads TGTGCCAGCTCACCGTCAGGGGGCGGTTCACCCCTCCACTTT.

In regard to this clonotype: A much larger clone is a single base away; this may be a read error. The gene calls are TRBV5-6 and TRBJ2-1; D tentatively reads TRBD1 or TRBD2 (5 bases each). This CDR3 contains 15 residues. V was trimmed by 4 bases and J by 12 bases, leaving 23 bases between them. Germline V CDR1 and CDR2: SGHDT, YYEEEE. For the CDR3, the DNA is TGTGCCAGCAGCCTTCCGGGACGAACAAAGGATGTGCAGTTCTTC. It specifies CASSLPGRTKDVQFF.

The rearrangement links TRBV12-3 or TRBV12-4 to TRBJ2-1; D not resolved. V shed 6 bases and J shed 6 bases, with 9 bases lying between them. The CDR3 runs to 12 residues. In DNA form, the CDR3 reads TGTGCCAGCAGCCTCTGGGGCAATGAGCAGTTCTTC. Translation gives CASSLWGNEQFF.

Ten or more counts support this clonotype. The gene calls are TRBV6-5 and TRBJ1-1, with 7 bases identical to TRBD1. Unmatched junction bases numbered 14, after V lost 4 bases and J lost 6 bases. Germline V gives CDR1 MNHEY, CDR2 SVGAGI. The CDR3 is 16 residues long. The CDR3 sequence is CASSSYRGRGESEAFF. The DNA for the CDR3 is TGTGCCAGCAGTTCTTACAGGGGAAGAGGGGAGTCTGAAGCTTTCTTT.

J is TRBJ2-5 and V is TRBV10-3; the D gene is possibly TRBD2 (5 bases). The CDR3 contains 13 residues. Germline V gene data show CDR1 as ENHRY and CDR2 as SYGVKD. The V gene lost 10 bases and the J gene lost 4 bases, with 16 bases spanning the gap. CDR3 in amino acids: CASAGLVGETQYF. Here the CDR3 DNA reads TGTGCCAGCGCGGGCCTGGTGGGAGAGACCCAGTACTTC.

This clonotype was observed at least ten times. This chain joins TRBV6-1 and TRBJ2-6, with 10 bases that match TRBD1. The CDR3 is 17 residues long. Germline values: CDR1 MNHNS, CDR2 SASEGT. Losses at the gene ends were 6 bases for V and 0 bases for J; bases not matched to a gene: 5. CDR3 DNA: TGTGCCAGCAGGACAGGGGGCGCAGACTCTGGGGCCAACGTCCTGACTTTC. Its translation is CASRTGGADSGANVLTF.

There are many counts of this clonotype. In nucleotides, the CDR3 is TGCAGTGCTAGAGGACCGTACAATCAGCCCCAGCATTTT. As protein: CSARGPYNQPQHF. The chain carries TRBV20-1 and TRBJ1-5; unclear D gene. Trimming removed 1 base at V and 3 bases at J, with 7 bases between. CDR3 length equals 13 residues. Germline V gene lookup returns CDR1 DFQATT and CDR2 SNEGSKA (reference sequence).

There are many counts of this clonotype. The chain employs TRBV5-1 and TRBJ2-1; possibly TRBD2 for D (5 bases). Germline-derived CDR1 and CDR2 are SGHRS and YFSETQ. This CDR3 comprises 16 residues. V lost 0 bases and J lost 1, with 11 bases in between. The CDR3 loop is CASSLVSGLSYNEQFF. The DNA for the CDR3 is TGCGCCAGCAGCTTGGTAAGCGGACTTTCCTACAATGAGCAGTTCTTC.

This clonotype was seen many times. This sequence joins TRBV28 and TRBJ1-1, with 7 bases matching TRBD1. The V segment lost 6 bases and the J segment 5 bases; nucleotides outside the gene matches: 9. CDR1 and CDR2 (germline): MDHEN, SYDVKM. The CDR3 sequence is 14 residues long. CDR3 in DNA: TGTGCCAGCAGCGACGGGACAGTGGGTACTGAAGCTTTCTTT. Protein product: CASSDGTVGTEAFF.

This clonotype was recorded at least ten times. The genes are TRBV6-1 and TRBJ2-4; D is uncertain. CDR3 length: 14 residues. Looked up from germline, CDR1 is MNHNS and CDR2 is SASEGT. Trimming pared 5 bases from V and 2 bases from J, leaving 10 bases between. CDR3 sequence (DNA): TGTGCCAGCAGTACCTCATGGACCAAAAACATTCAGTACTTC. Translated, it gives CASSTSWTKNIQYF.